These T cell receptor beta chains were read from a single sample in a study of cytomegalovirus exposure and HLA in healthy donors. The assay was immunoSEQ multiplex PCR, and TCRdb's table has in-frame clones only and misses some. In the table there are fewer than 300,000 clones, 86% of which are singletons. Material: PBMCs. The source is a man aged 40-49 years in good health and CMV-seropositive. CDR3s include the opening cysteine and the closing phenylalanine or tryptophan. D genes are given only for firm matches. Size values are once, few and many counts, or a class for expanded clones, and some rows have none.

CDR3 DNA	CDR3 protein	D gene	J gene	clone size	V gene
TGTGCCAGCGGGAGACTTGCCGGCTACGAGCAGTACTTC	CASGRLAGYEQYF	NA	TRBJ2-7	NA	TRBV7-9
TGTGCCAGCAGCTTAGATGCAGGGGGCAATCAGCCCCAGCATTTT	CASSLDAGGNQPQHF	NA	TRBJ1-5	NA	TRBV11-2
TGTGCCAGCAGCTCGGGACAGGGGGTTAGGGGCTACACCTTC	CASSSGQGVRGYTF	TRBD1	TRBJ1-2	once	TRBV7-9
TGTGCCAGTAGTATAGGTGGCCTCGATGGCTACACCTTC	CASSIGGLDGYTF	NA	TRBJ1-2	once	TRBV19
TGCGCCAGCAGCCAAGTTTCAGACTCCTCCTACGAGCAGTACTTC	CASSQVSDSSYEQYF	NA	TRBJ2-7	NA	TRBV4-1
TGTGCCAGCAGCCAATCGGCGGGGGCTGGCTATGGCTACACCTTC	CASSQSAGAGYGYTF	NA	TRBJ1-2	NA	TRBV16
TGTGCCAGCAGCTTAGAAGGTGGAGCCAACCGTATGGAGACCCAGTACTTC	CASSLEGGANRMETQYF	NA	TRBJ2-5	NA	TRBV7-8
TGTGCCAGCAGCCAAGATAGGGCGGGAGGGCCTTTCAATGAGCAGTTCTTC	CASSQDRAGGPFNEQFF	TRBD2	TRBJ2-1	NA	TRBV4-2
TGTGCCAGCGAGCGTTTCTACGAGCAGTACTTC	CASERFYEQYF	NA	TRBJ2-7	once	TRBV28
TGTGCCAGCAGGGACAGGGGAGAGACCCAGTACTTC	CASRDRGETQYF	TRBD1	TRBJ2-5	NA	TRBV2
TGTGCCAGCAGTTCAGGGGGACAGGGGAGAATAGACGAGCAGTACTTC	CASSSGGQGRIDEQYF	TRBD1	TRBJ2-7	once	TRBV28
TGTGCCAGTAGTTTTCAGGGGGCCAGCAATCAGCCCCAGCATTTT	CASSFQGASNQPQHF	TRBD1	TRBJ1-5	NA	TRBV19
TGTGCCAGCGAGCCCGGGACTAGCGGGATCGGGGAGCTGTTTTTT	CASEPGTSGIGELFF	TRBD2	TRBJ2-2	NA	TRBV19
TGTGCCAGCAGCCAAGATTACTCCTGGTCCGGTAATGAAAAACTGTTTTTT	CASSQDYSWSGNEKLFF	NA	TRBJ1-4	NA	TRBV4-2
TGTGCCAGCAGCTTCTCCCGGGACAGGGGGCCCGAGCAGTACTTC	CASSFSRDRGPEQYF	TRBD1	TRBJ2-7	NA	TRBV7-6
TGTGCCAGCAGTGAGACAGTGGTTGTGGGAGATACGCAGTATTTT	CASSETVVVGDTQYF	NA	TRBJ2-3	NA	TRBV2
TGTGCCAGCAGCTTGGAGCGTCCTAGTGTGGCTAGCGGGAGGTCAGATACGCAGTATTTT	CASSLERPSVASGRSDTQYF	TRBD2	TRBJ2-3	NA	TRBV5-4
TGTGCCAGCAGTGACCATAACACCGGGGAGCTGTTTTTT	CASSDHNTGELFF	NA	TRBJ2-2	NA	TRBV25-1
TGTGCCAGCAGCGTACAGGGGCATCAGCCCCAGCATTTT	CASSVQGHQPQHF	TRBD1	TRBJ1-5	NA	TRBV7-2
TGTGCCAGCAGCTTCGGTCTGAGAACAGTAATGAACACTGAAGCTTTCTTT	CASSFGLRTVMNTEAFF	NA	TRBJ1-1	NA	TRBV11-2
TGTGCCACCAGCGGGACAGGGTTAGACACTGAAGCTTTCTTT	CATSGTGLDTEAFF	TRBD1	TRBJ1-1	NA	TRBV15
TGTGCCAGTAGCCACCTGGAGACCAGCTCCCTGAGGGAGCAGTACTTC	CASSHLETSSLREQYF	NA	TRBJ2-7	once	TRBV19
TGTGCCAGCAGCAAAGCCGGGACCTACAATGAGCAGTTCTTC	CASSKAGTYNEQFF	NA	TRBJ2-1	NA	TRBV21-1
TGCGCCAGCAGCCAACCGGGACAGAAGACTGAAGCTTTCTTT	CASSQPGQKTEAFF	TRBD1	TRBJ1-1	NA	TRBV4-1